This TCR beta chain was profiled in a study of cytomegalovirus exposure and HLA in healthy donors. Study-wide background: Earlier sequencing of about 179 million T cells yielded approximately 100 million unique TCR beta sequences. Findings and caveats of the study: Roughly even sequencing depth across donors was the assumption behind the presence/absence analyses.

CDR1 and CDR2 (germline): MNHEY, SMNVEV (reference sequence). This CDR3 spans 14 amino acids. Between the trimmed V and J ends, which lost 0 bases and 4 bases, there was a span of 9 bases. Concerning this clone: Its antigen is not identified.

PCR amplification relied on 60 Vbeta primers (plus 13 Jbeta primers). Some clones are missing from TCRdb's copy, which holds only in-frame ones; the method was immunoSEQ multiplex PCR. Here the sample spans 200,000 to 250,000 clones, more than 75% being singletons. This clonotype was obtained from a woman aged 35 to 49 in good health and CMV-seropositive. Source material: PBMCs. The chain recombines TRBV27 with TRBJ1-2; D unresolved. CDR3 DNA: TGTGCCAGCAGTTTATCGGGCAGAACCTATGGCTACACCTTC. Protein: CASSLSGRTYGYTF.